This entry lists 26 T cell receptor beta chains sequenced from one sample in a study of Graves' ophthalmopathy and Graves' hyperthyroidism. Amplifying from RNA transcripts, the study obtained TCR beta CDR3 regions. First-round RT-PCR employed HTBI primers, with a second-round multiplex PCR after it. TCRdb re-called the multiplex PCR reads with MiXCR, one entry per CDR3 protein. The data hold 200,000 to 250,000 distinct CDR3 sequences, with less than 30% observed a single time. The specimen was peripheral blood. The source is a man in his fifties with Graves' ophthalmopathy.

Ten or more counts support this clonotype. The V and J genes are TRBV25-1 and TRBJ2-5; D remains ambiguous. Trimming removed 1 base from V and 3 bases from J, with 6 bases in between. In germline, CDR1 is MGHDK, CDR2 SYGVNS. This CDR3 contains 13 residues. Written as DNA, the CDR3 is TGTGCCAGCAGTGAATTCTCCGAAGAGACCCAGTACTTC. It yields the protein CASSEFSEETQYF.

This clonotype has at least ten counts. V is TRBV5-1 and J is TRBJ1-3; D unclear. V lost 5 bases and J 8 bases, leaving 5 bases between the germline ends. This CDR3 spans 10 amino acids. Germline CDR1 SGHRS, CDR2 YFSETQ. The CDR3 nucleotides read TGCGCCAGCAGAGGAGACACCATATATTTT. Amino acid sequence: CASRGDTIYF. Complete variable domain (other parts from reference TRBV5-1 and TRBJ1-3): KAGVTQTPRYLIKTRGQQVTLSCSPISGHRSVSWYQQTPGQGLQFLFEYFSETQRNKGNFPGRFSGRQFSNSRSEMNVSTLELGDSALYLCASRGDTIYFGEGSWLTVV.

This clonotype has a count of ten or more. The rearrangement links TRBV5-5 to TRBJ2-7; D is uncertain. The CDR3 length is 17 residues. CDR1 is SGHKS and CDR2 is YYEKEE in the germline V gene (reference sequence). Trimming cost V 2 bases and J 4 bases, with 22 bases left between them. CDR3 in amino acids: CASSFGQEDLNVYEQYF. CDR3 sequence (DNA): TGTGCCAGCAGCTTCGGGCAAGAAGACCTGAACGTGTACGAGCAGTACTTC.

This clonotype has at least ten counts. This chain links TRBV12-3 or TRBV12-4 with TRBJ2-7; tentatively, D is TRBD2 (5 bases). CDR3 length: 15 amino acids. Trimming left V 3 bases short and J 6 bases short, with 18 bases between. The CDR3 DNA reads TGTGCCAGCAGTTTTTCCCCGGACTTCCTCGCCGAGCAGTACTTC. This sequence encodes CASSFSPDFLAEQYF.

V is TRBV12-5 and J is TRBJ1-2; D not certain. Between the trimmed V and J ends, which lost 4 bases and 4 bases, there was a span of 13 bases. CDR1 and CDR2 (germline): LGHNT, FRNRAP. The CDR3 has 14 amino acids. CDR3 amino acids: CASGSAGRTYGYTF. The CDR3 nucleotides read TGTGCTAGTGGTTCCGCCGGACGGACCTATGGCTACACCTTC.

This clonotype was seen at least ten times. The rearrangement uses TRBV28 and TRBJ2-5; possibly TRBD2 for D (5 bases). Trimming left V 1 base short and J 5 bases short, with 23 bases between. This CDR3 is built from 18 residues. The germline CDR1 and CDR2 sequences are MDHEN and SYDVKM. The CDR3 DNA sequence: TGTGCCAGCAGTTTATCGGGTCTTGGTAGGGCCCCGGGGGAGACCCAGTACTTC. It codes for CASSLSGLGRAPGETQYF.

The CDR3 loop reads CATEEAYGYTF. CDR3 coding DNA: TGTGCCACCGAGGAAGCTTATGGCTACACCTTC. The rearrangement links TRBV19 to TRBJ1-2; D is ambiguous. This CDR3 has 11 residues. In germline, CDR1 is LNHDA, CDR2 SQIVND (reference sequence). Trimming pared 10 bases from V and 5 bases from J, leaving 11 bases between.

This clonotype was detected many times. The chain employs TRBV28 and TRBJ2-1; D is unclear. The CDR3 extends over 11 amino acids. V lost 3 bases and J lost 11, with 8 bases in between. The germline gives CDR1 MDHEN, CDR2 SYDVKM. The CDR3 region has the DNA TGTGCCAGCAGTTTGATGGGAAAGCAGTTCTTC. It is translated as CASSLMGKQFF.

This clonotype was found a few times. V gene TRBV6-1 combines with J gene TRBJ1-1; D is perhaps TRBD1 (6 bases). Trimming pared 2 bases from V and 0 bases from J, leaving 28 bases between. This CDR3 region has 21 residues. The germline V gene encodes CDR1 MNHNS and CDR2 SASEGT. CDR3 amino acids: CASSEHPAVQGMIPMNTEAFF. The CDR3 DNA reads TGTGCCAGCAGTGAACATCCAGCTGTACAGGGCATGATACCGATGAACACTGAAGCTTTCTTT.

This clonotype was recorded many times. This sequence joins TRBV28 and TRBJ2-5; 13 nucleotides match TRBD2. Germline lookup yields CDR1 MDHEN and CDR2 SYDVKM. CDR3 length equals 20 residues. V was pared by 5 bases and J by 4 bases, with 19 bases of the junction left unmatched. CDR3 residues: CASSTPQILAGGPGRETQYF. The CDR3 DNA sequence: TGTGCCAGCAGTACACCCCAAATACTAGCGGGAGGGCCCGGTCGAGAGACCCAGTACTTC.

This clonotype came up many times. The rearrangement links TRBV20-1 to TRBJ2-7, with 8 bases that match TRBD1. Germline lookup yields CDR1 DFQATT and CDR2 SNEGSKA (reference sequence). The length of the CDR3 is 14 residues. The ends lost 5 bases at V and 0 bases at J; junction bases unmatched: 6. CDR3 region: CSAHRDRSSYEQYF. CDR3 sequence (DNA): TGCAGTGCTCACCGGGACAGGAGCTCCTACGAGCAGTACTTC.

This clonotype was counted ten times or more. This rearrangement joins TRBV28 to TRBJ2-2; TRBD2 aligns across 13 bases. In germline, CDR1 is MDHEN, CDR2 SYDVKM. This CDR3 spans 16 amino acids. V trimming: 4 bases; J trimming: 5 bases; junction bases outside the gene matches: 4. The DNA of the CDR3 is TGTGCCAGCAGTTCGGGACTAGCGGGATATACCGGGGAGCTGTTTTTT. It codes for CASSSGLAGYTGELFF.

This clonotype showed up many times. The chain has TRBV2 and TRBJ2-5; 9 positions agree with TRBD2. V lost 6 bases, J lost 9 bases, and 14 bases stayed unmatched. CDR3 length equals 15 residues. Per the germline V gene, CDR1 is SNHLY and CDR2 is FYNNEI. CDR3 sequence: CASSLAGGGPFPQYF. Here the CDR3 DNA reads TGTGCCAGCAGCTTGGCGGGAGGGGGTCCATTCCCCCAGTACTTC.

The V and J genes are TRBV12-3 or TRBV12-4 and TRBJ2-2, with D maybe TRBD1 (6 bases). This CDR3 comprises 11 residues. V lost 10 bases, J lost 7 bases, and 10 bases lay in between. The CDR3, as DNA: TGTGCCACCAGGGGCGGCGGGGAGCTGTTTTTT. This translates into CATRGGGELFF.

This clonotype was seen repeatedly, ten times or more. The gene calls are TRBV28 and TRBJ2-7; D gene unclear. The germline V gene has CDR1 MDHEN and CDR2 SYDVKM. The V gene lost 1 base and the J gene lost 6 bases, with 10 bases spanning the gap. The CDR3 spans 13 residues. The CDR3 DNA sequence: TGTGCCAGCAGTTTATCCCGCGCCTCCGAGCAGTACTTC. This gives the protein CASSLSRASEQYF.

This clonotype was counted only a few times. The CDR3 sequence is CASSLGTGDTGELFF. Here the CDR3 DNA reads TGTGCCAGCAGCTTAGGGACTGGGGACACCGGGGAGCTGTTTTTT. The rearrangement uses TRBV7-6 and TRBJ2-2, with a tentative D call TRBD2 (5 bases). The CDR3 length is 15 residues. V lost 1 base, J lost 3 bases, and 9 bases lay in between. CDR1 is SGHVS, CDR2 FNYEAQ, per germline.

In its sample, this clonotype was seen many times. The chain has TRBV2 and TRBJ2-5; 8 positions match TRBD1. The CDR3 contains 14 residues. Germline CDR1 and CDR2: SNHLY and FYNNEI. The V and J ends lost 5 bases and 4 bases, in that order; junction bases with no gene match: 6. CDR3 loop: CASSQGAPGETQYF. Here the CDR3 DNA reads TGTGCCAGCAGTCAGGGGGCGCCGGGAGAGACCCAGTACTTC.

J is TRBJ1-2 and V is TRBV28, with D possibly matching TRBD1 (6 bases). This CDR3 comprises 16 residues. Germline CDR1 MDHEN, CDR2 SYDVKM. Trimming pared 1 base from V and 8 bases from J, leaving 20 bases between. The CDR3 nucleotides read TGTGCCAGCAGTTTATTCAGGACGGGGGGCGCCGGGGGCTACACCTTC. Its protein product is CASSLFRTGGAGGYTF.

This clonotype was seen ten or more times. For the CDR3, the DNA is TGTGCCAGCAGCCTAGGGGTGCCCGGGGAGCTGTTTTTT. It is translated as CASSLGVPGELFF. The rearrangement links TRBV12-3 or TRBV12-4 to TRBJ2-2, with D tentatively TRBD1 (5 bases). The CDR3 is made up of 13 amino acids. Trimming stripped 6 bases from V and 6 bases from J, with 11 bases between.

This clonotype was recorded at least ten times. The chain has TRBV20-1 and TRBJ2-5, with TRBD2 identical over 9 bases. The CDR3 spans 13 residues. In germline, CDR1 is DFQATT, CDR2 SNEGSKA (reference sequence). Here the CDR3 reads CSSLAGDGETQYF. The CDR3 nucleotides read TGCAGCTCTTTAGCGGGAGATGGGGAGACCCAGTACTTC.

The chain carries TRBV28 and TRBJ1-5; D uncertain. V lost 6 bases, J lost 5 bases, and 8 bases lay in between. The CDR3 sequence is 12 residues long. Germline V lookup: CDR1 MDHEN, CDR2 SYDVKM. CDR3 DNA sequence: TGTGCCAGCAGGTATGGGGATCAGCCCCAGCATTTT. As protein: CASRYGDQPQHF.

This clonotype appeared many times. In DNA, the CDR3 is TGTGCCAGCAGCCCCAAGGCATTGGGGGAGCTGTTTTTT. Translated, it gives CASSPKALGELFF. V is TRBV11-1 and J is TRBJ2-2, with D hard to call. CDR1 is SGHAT, CDR2 FQDESV, per germline (reference sequence). Deletions cut 5 bases from V and 8 bases from J, with 12 bases between. CDR3 length: 13 residues.

This clonotype was seen just once. J is TRBJ2-7 and V is TRBV6-2 or TRBV6-3; no definite D call. The ends were cut back, 3 bases at V and 2 bases at J, with 11 bases in the middle. This CDR3 has 14 amino acids. The germline gives CDR1 MNHEY, CDR2 SVGEGT. In DNA form, the CDR3 reads TGTGCCAGCAGTTATATGCACGACGCCTACGAGCAGTACTTC. Its protein product is CASSYMHDAYEQYF.

This clonotype was seen ten or more times. The CDR3 DNA follows: TGCGCCAGCAGCCAGGGTGGAGAGAGCTACGAGCAGTACTTC. Its protein is CASSQGGESYEQYF. This chain connects TRBV4-1 to TRBJ2-7; no clear D. The V end lost 3 bases, the J end lost 3 bases, and 12 bases lay between the germline ends. This CDR3 comprises 14 residues. Germline V gene data show CDR1 as MGHRA and CDR2 as YSYEKL.

The table lists this clonotype with many counts. The chain combines TRBV27 with TRBJ2-7; a possible D gene is TRBD2 (5 bases). The CDR3 has 15 amino acids. Germline lookup yields CDR1 MNHEY and CDR2 SMNVEV (reference sequence). V lost 5 bases to trimming and J lost 0 bases, with 14 bases between them. The CDR3 nucleotides are TGTGCCAGCAGTCCCCTAGCCGGTAGCTCCTACGAGCAGTACTTC. Its translation is CASSPLAGSSYEQYF.

This clonotype was detected many times. This may come from a read error, since a much larger clone is one base off. The rearrangement links TRBV30 to TRBJ1-2, with D possibly matching TRBD1 (5 bases). CDR3 length: 15 amino acids. V lost 1 base and J 2 bases, leaving 14 bases between the germline ends. Germline CDR1 reads GTSNPN; CDR2 reads SVGIG (reference sequence). The CDR3 DNA reads TGTGCCTGGAGTGGTATTCTGCGGGGGAACTATGGCTACACCTTC. It yields the protein CAWSGILRGNYGYTF. Filled out from reference TRBV30 and TRBJ1-2, the complete variable domain reads SQTIHQWPATLVQPVGSPLSLECTVEGTSNPNLYWYRQAAGRGLQLLFYSVGIGQISSEVPQNLSASRPQDRQFILSSKKLLLSDSGFYLCAWSGILRGNYGYTFGSGTRLTVV.